Presented here are 21 T cell receptor beta chains from one specimen sequenced in a study of blood T cell repertoires in COVID-19. Clones were sequenced by immunoSEQ multiplex PCR, and TCRdb holds only the in-frame ones, with some missing. The sample lists under 250,000 clones, over 75% occurring once. Source material: PBMCs or T cells enriched from blood (not recorded which). These receptor sequences come from a woman aged 50 to 60 with acute COVID-19.

The CDR3 loop reads CASSIDRGPYNEQFF. The DNA for the CDR3 is TGTGCCAGTAGTATAGACAGGGGACCCTACAATGAGCAGTTCTTC. V and J are TRBV19 and TRBJ2-1; weak D call: TRBD1 (6 bases). The length of the CDR3 is 15 residues. Germline CDR1 reads LNHDA; CDR2 reads SQIVND (reference sequence). V was clipped by 0 bases and J by 2 bases, with 8 bases between them.

Concerning this clone itself: The identical CDR3 is also encoded by other nucleotide sequences in the sample. The chain couples TRBV5-1 to TRBJ2-3; 10 bases fit TRBD2. V was clipped by 0 bases and J by 4 bases; unmatched bases: 2. Germline CDR1 reads SGHRS; CDR2 reads YFSETQ. CDR3 length: 15 amino acids. The CDR3 here is CASSLGLAGADTQYF. The CDR3 nucleotides are TGCGCCAGCAGCTTGGGGCTAGCGGGGGCAGATACGCAGTATTTT.

This chain uses TRBV5-4 with TRBJ1-2; D not certain. The CDR3 runs 13 residues. Trimming cost V 4 bases and J 4 bases, with 11 bases left between them. The V gene's germline CDR1 is SGHNT and CDR2 YYREEE (reference sequence). The CDR3 DNA reads as TGTGCCAGCAGCGAAAGACAACCCTATGGCTACACCTTC. Residues: CASSERQPYGYTF. Full variable domain (outside the CDR3, taken from reference TRBV5-4 and TRBJ1-2): ETGVTQSPTHLIKTRGQQVTLRCSSQSGHNTVSWYQQALGQGPQFIFQYYREEENGRGNFPPRFSGLQFPNYSSELNVNALELDDSALYLCASSERQPYGYTFGSGTRLTVV.

The rearrangement links TRBV19 to TRBJ1-4, with D maybe TRBD1 (6 bases). Germline V gene data show CDR1 as LNHDA and CDR2 as SQIVND (reference sequence). CDR3 length equals 14 residues. The V end was cut by 6 bases, the J end by 0 bases, with 8 bases between. DNA of the CDR3: TGTGCCAGTAGCAGGACAGCAACTAATGAAAAACTGTTTTTT. Its protein is CASSRTATNEKLFF.

The chain is built from TRBV3-1 (or the pseudogene TRBV3-2) and TRBJ1-2; D unresolved. V shed 5 bases and J shed 8 bases, with 18 bases lying between them. The length of the CDR3 is 14 residues. CDR1 and CDR2 from the germline V gene are LGHDT and YNNKEL (reference sequence). CDR3: CASSAGSFTRGYTF. In DNA, the CDR3 is TGTGCCAGCAGCGCGGGGAGTTTCACAAGAGGCTACACCTTC.

This chain joins TRBV7-8 and TRBJ1-1, with D tentatively TRBD1 (5 bases). The V gene lost 5 bases and the J gene lost 2 bases, with 12 bases spanning the gap. CDR1 SGHVS and CDR2 FQNEAQ come from the germline V gene. CDR3 size: 14 residues. This CDR3 is CASSVTVHNTEAFF. The CDR3 region has the DNA TGTGCCAGCAGCGTGACAGTCCACAACACTGAAGCTTTCTTT.

The chain recombines TRBV25-1 with TRBJ1-6; the D gene is possibly TRBD1 (6 bases). This CDR3 comprises 17 residues. V lost 2 bases and J lost 0, with 11 bases in between. CDR1 is MGHDK and CDR2 is SYGVNS in the germline V gene. CDR3 sequence (DNA): TGTGCCAGCAGTGAAGGACAGACGAGCTCCTATAATTCACCCCTCCACTTT. Translating it yields CASSEGQTSSYNSPLHF.

The V call is TRBV9, the J call TRBJ2-3, with TRBD2 matching 14 bases. The V gene end was trimmed by 0 bases and the J gene end by 2 bases; junction bases not matched to a gene: 14. This CDR3 region has 21 residues. CDR1 SGDLS and CDR2 YYNGEE come from the germline V gene. CDR3 sequence reads: CASSVAPGLAGGHRSTDTQYF. The CDR3 nucleotides are TGTGCCAGCAGCGTAGCTCCAGGACTAGCGGGGGGCCACCGATCCACAGATACGCAGTATTTT.

The chain couples TRBV5-6 to TRBJ1-1; 10 bases line up with TRBD1. Losses at the gene ends were 5 bases for V and 4 bases for J; bases not matched to a gene: 5. The germline CDR1 and CDR2 sequences are SGHDT and YYEEEE. This CDR3 contains 14 residues. In nucleotides, the CDR3 is TGTGCCAGCAGTTTGACAGGGGGCTTCACTGAAGCTTTCTTT. The encoded protein is CASSLTGGFTEAFF.

V gene TRBV5-1 combines with J gene TRBJ1-1; weak D call: TRBD1 (5 bases). CDR1 and CDR2 (germline): SGHRS, YFSETQ. V was pared by 2 bases and J by 4 bases, with 9 bases between. The CDR3 runs 13 residues. In nucleotides, the CDR3 is TGCGCCAGCAGCTTCGACCAGGGCACTGAAGCTTTCTTT. Amino acids: CASSFDQGTEAFF.

The chain is built from TRBV9 and TRBJ2-3; 9 bases are a match to TRBD1. Per germline, CDR1 SGDLS and CDR2 YYNGEE. V trimming: 4 bases; J trimming: 0 bases; junction bases outside the gene matches: 6. The CDR3 covers 16 residues. The CDR3 is CASSSPGTGSTDTQYF. Here the CDR3 DNA reads TGTGCCAGCAGCTCTCCCGGGACAGGGAGCACAGATACGCAGTATTTT.

The rearrangement links TRBV2 to TRBJ2-2; TRBD1 aligns across 8 bases. CDR3 length: 14 amino acids. J gave up 9 bases and V 10 bases, and 13 bases lay outside the gene matches. Germline loops: CDR1 SNHLY, CDR2 FYNNEI. The CDR3 loop reads CATARKAGGRELFF. The CDR3 nucleotides read TGTGCCACCGCCCGGAAAGCAGGGGGCCGGGAGCTGTTTTTT.

The chain carries TRBV6-1 and TRBJ2-5; 7 bases map to TRBD1. CDR1 MNHNS and CDR2 SASEGT come from the germline V gene. The CDR3 loop spans 14 amino acids. J was trimmed by 2 bases and V by 5 bases; bases with no gene match: 5. The CDR3 protein is CASSIIQGQETQYF. The CDR3 DNA follows: TGTGCCAGCAGTATCATACAGGGGCAAGAGACCCAGTACTTC.

J is TRBJ2-3 and V is TRBV5-1, with a possible D match to TRBD1 (6 bases). V shed 4 bases and J shed 2 bases, with 11 bases lying between them. The CDR3 is made up of 14 amino acids. Germline V lookup: CDR1 SGHRS, CDR2 YFSETQ. The CDR3 loop reads CASSPGVPTDTQYF. The CDR3 DNA reads TGCGCCAGCAGCCCAGGGGTTCCCACAGATACGCAGTATTTT.

This clone was seen a few times. The chain uses TRBV3-1 (or the pseudogene TRBV3-2) and TRBJ1-4; possible D gene TRBD1, 6 bases. The V gene lost 4 bases and the J gene lost 1 base, with 7 bases spanning the gap. Germline V gene data show CDR1 as LGHDT and CDR2 as YNNKEL (reference sequence). The CDR3 spans 14 residues. DNA of the CDR3: TGTGCCAGCAGCCGAGGGGGAACTAATGAAAAACTGTTTTTT. It codes for CASSRGGTNEKLFF.

V usage is TRBV6-6 and J usage is TRBJ2-2; D is possibly TRBD1 (5 bases). V was clipped by 4 bases and J by 7 bases, with 19 bases between them. The CDR3 runs 16 residues. Germline lookup yields CDR1 MNHNY and CDR2 SVGAGI (reference sequence). The CDR3, as DNA: TGTGCCAGCAGTTCCGCCCGTTCCAGGGTCAACGGGGAGCTGTTTTTT. Translating it yields CASSSARSRVNGELFF.

The chain's CDR3 is CASRARDSESDGYTF. CDR3 nucleotide sequence: TGTGCCAGTAGGGCCCGGGACTCGGAGTCAGATGGCTACACCTTC. The chain combines TRBV19 with TRBJ1-2, with D possibly being TRBD1 (5 bases). Germline CDR1 reads LNHDA; CDR2 reads SQIVND (reference sequence). Trimming stripped 6 bases from V and 6 bases from J, with 20 bases between. CDR3 length equals 15 residues. The entire variable domain, with the rest obtained from reference TRBV19 and TRBJ1-2, is as follows: DGGITQSPKYLFRKEGQNVTLSCEQNLNHDAMYWYRQDPGQGLRLIYYSQIVNDFQKGDIAEGYSVSREKKESFPLTVTSAQKNPTAFYLCASRARDSESDGYTFGSGTRLTVV.

The rearrangement links TRBV4-3 to TRBJ1-2, with 8 positions matching TRBD1. The CDR3 spans 15 residues. J was trimmed by 3 bases and V by 0 bases; bases with no gene match: 3. From germline, CDR1 is LGHNA and CDR2 YSLEER. In nucleotides, the CDR3 is TGCGCCAGCAGCCAAGACGCAGGGGGCGACTATGGCTACACCTTC. Translated: CASSQDAGGDYGYTF.

V is TRBV7-8 and J is TRBJ2-7; D is possibly TRBD1 (6 bases). The CDR3 is 14 residues long. The V gene's germline CDR1 is SGHVS and CDR2 FQNEAQ. V lost 5 bases and J 3 bases, leaving 14 bases between the germline ends. The CDR3 coding sequence is TGTGCCAGCAGCCTATTGGACAGCCTCTACGAGCAGTACTTC. Protein product: CASSLLDSLYEQYF.

The gene calls are TRBV4-1 and TRBJ2-3, with 7 positions matching TRBD2. Germline values: CDR1 MGHRA, CDR2 YSYEKL. The CDR3 spans 15 residues. With 1 base clipped from V and 2 bases from J, the junction kept 3 bases outside the gene matches. The CDR3 sequence: CASSQGTRNTDTQYF. In DNA, the CDR3 is TGCGCCAGCAGCCAAGGGACTAGGAACACAGATACGCAGTATTTT.

This chain uses TRBV19 with TRBJ2-2, with 14 bases aligning to TRBD2. The CDR3 contains 17 residues. CDR1 and CDR2 from the germline V gene are LNHDA and SQIVND (reference sequence). V lost 4 bases and J lost 4; bases outside the gene matches: 5. The CDR3 DNA reads TGTGCCAGTAGTACGACTAGCGGGGGGGCCGTCACCGGGGAGCTGTTTTTT. This gives the protein CASSTTSGGAVTGELFF. Full variable domain (rest looked up from reference TRBV19 and TRBJ2-2): DGGITQSPKYLFRKEGQNVTLSCEQNLNHDAMYWYRQDPGQGLRLIYYSQIVNDFQKGDIAEGYSVSREKKESFPLTVTSAQKNPTAFYLCASSTTSGGAVTGELFFGEGSRLTVL.